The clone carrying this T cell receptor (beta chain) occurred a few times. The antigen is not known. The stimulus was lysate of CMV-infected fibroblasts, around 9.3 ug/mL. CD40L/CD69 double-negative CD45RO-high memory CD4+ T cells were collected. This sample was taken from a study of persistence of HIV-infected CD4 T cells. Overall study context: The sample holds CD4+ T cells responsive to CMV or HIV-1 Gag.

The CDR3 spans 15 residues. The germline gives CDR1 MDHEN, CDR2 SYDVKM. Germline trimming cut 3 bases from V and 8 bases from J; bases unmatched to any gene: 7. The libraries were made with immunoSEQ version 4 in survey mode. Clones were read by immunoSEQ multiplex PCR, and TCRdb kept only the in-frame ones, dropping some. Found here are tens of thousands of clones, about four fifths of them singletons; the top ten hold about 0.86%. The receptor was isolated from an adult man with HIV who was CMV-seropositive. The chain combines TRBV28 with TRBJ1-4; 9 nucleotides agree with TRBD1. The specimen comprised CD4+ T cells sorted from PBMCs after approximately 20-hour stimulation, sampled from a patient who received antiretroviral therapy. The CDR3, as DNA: TGTGCCAGCAGTTTTCCCGGGACAGGGAGAGAAAAACTGTTTTTT. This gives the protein CASSFPGTGREKLFF.